This is a list of T cell receptor beta chains from one sample in a study of beta chain features in type 1 diabetes. Sequencing used immunoSEQ multiplex PCR; TCRdb keeps in-frame clones, though not all of them. Of some 330,000 clones detected, approximately 9.9% appear once; the ten largest clones hold about 0.015%. The sample consisted of naive CD4+ T cells from blood. The receptor set was obtained from a woman in her twenties or thirties in good health. Both conserved end residues are trimmed from each CDR3. Fields, in order: CDR3 length, V gene, J gene, CDR3 protein.

>14|TRBV4-2|TRBJ2-1
ASSQAPGGPYNEQF
>9|TRBV20-1|TRBJ2-7
SALDYYEQY
>13|TRBV5-1|TRBJ2-3
ASSLGAGETDTQY
>14|TRBV19|TRBJ2-3
ASSAFSGGSTDTQY
>13|TRBV5-4|TRBJ1-2
ASSLETDRVRGYT
>11|TRBV30|TRBJ1-1
ACPGQGPPGAF
>14|TRBV9|TRBJ2-3
ASSVGQGKGTDTQY
>13|TRBV28|TRBJ2-1
AALAGDRSYNEQF
>10|TRBV28|TRBJ2-5
ASDSPLETQY
>12|TRBV5-5|TRBJ2-1
ASSPVGTDNEQF
>12|TRBV7-6|TRBJ2-7
ASSFGRGRYEQY
>9|TRBV28|TRBJ2-1
ASSYKIEQF
>16|TRBV5-4|TRBJ2-6
ASSLAPQGAGGANVLT
>14|TRBV7-9|TRBJ2-3
ASSRGLAGDTDTQY
>16|TRBV7-2|TRBJ2-5
ASSTGHGENVRLETQY
>15|TRBV19|TRBJ2-1
ASSIDLGLAGDNEQF
>11|TRBV5-1|TRBJ2-5
ASSLGGEETQY
>14|TRBV14|TRBJ2-1
ASSPREREAYNEQF
>14|TRBV15|TRBJ2-2
ATSPLASANTGELF
>15|TRBV27|TRBJ2-6
ASSLGTGVSGANVLT
>13|TRBV7-9|TRBJ2-7
ASSLGTSGTYEQY
>11|TRBV7-9|TRBJ2-1
ASSATTYNEQF
>12|TRBV7-2|TRBJ2-3
ASSGGRGPDTQY
>14|TRBV25-1|TRBJ2-2
ASSDLTGGNTGELF
>13|TRBV9|TRBJ2-1
ASSVQGQIYNEQF
>12|TRBV7-3|TRBJ1-1
ASSLITENTEAF
>13|TRBV25-1|TRBJ1-1
ASSEYRGGNTEAF
>15|TRBV4-3|TRBJ2-7
ASSQDSGTGYIHEQY
>13|TRBV7-9|TRBJ2-1
ASSARDSSVDEQF
>12|TRBV30|TRBJ1-1
AWSDTFGRPEAF
>10|TRBV30|TRBJ2-7
AWSGQGLEQY